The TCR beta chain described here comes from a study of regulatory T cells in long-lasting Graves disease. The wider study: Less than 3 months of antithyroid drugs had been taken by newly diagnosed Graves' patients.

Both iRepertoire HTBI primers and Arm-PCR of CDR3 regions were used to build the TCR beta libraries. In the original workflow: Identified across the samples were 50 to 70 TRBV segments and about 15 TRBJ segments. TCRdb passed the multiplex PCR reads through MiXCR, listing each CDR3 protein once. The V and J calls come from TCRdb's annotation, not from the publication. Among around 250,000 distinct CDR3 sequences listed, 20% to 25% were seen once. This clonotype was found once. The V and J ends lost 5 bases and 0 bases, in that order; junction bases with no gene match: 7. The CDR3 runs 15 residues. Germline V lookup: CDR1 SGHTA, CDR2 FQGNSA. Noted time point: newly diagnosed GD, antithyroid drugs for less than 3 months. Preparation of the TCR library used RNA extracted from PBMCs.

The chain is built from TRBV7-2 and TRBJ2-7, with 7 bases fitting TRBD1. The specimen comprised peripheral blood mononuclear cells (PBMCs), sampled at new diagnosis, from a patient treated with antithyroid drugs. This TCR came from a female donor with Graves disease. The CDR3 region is CASSPLGTVSYEQYF. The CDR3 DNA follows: TGTGCCAGCAGCCCCTTAGGGACAGTCTCCTACGAGCAGTACTTC. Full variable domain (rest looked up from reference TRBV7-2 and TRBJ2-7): GAGVSQSPSNKVTEKGKDVELRCDPISGHTALYWYRQSLGQGLEFLIYFQGNSAPDKSGLPSDRFSAERTGGSVSTLTIQRTQQEDSAVYLCASSPLGTVSYEQYFGPGTRLTVT.